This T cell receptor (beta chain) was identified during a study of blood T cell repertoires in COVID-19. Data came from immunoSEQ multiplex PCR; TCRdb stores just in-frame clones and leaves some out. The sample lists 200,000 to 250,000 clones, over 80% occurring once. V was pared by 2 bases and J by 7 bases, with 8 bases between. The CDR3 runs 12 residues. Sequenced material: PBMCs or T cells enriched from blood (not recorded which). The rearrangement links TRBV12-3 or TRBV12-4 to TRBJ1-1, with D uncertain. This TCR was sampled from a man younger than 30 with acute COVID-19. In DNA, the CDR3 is TGTGCCAGCAGTTTAATCGACAATGAAGCTTTCTTT. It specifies CASSLIDNEAFF.